Below are 19 T cell receptor beta chains sequenced from a single sample in a study of response to subunit inactivated influenza vaccine. TCRdb fed the RT-PCR reads into MiXCR, producing one record per CDR3 protein. The sample consists of roughly 290,000 distinct CDR3 sequences, around a fifth of them appearing once. This specimen was PBMCs from blood, taken about 20 months after vaccination. Receptor source: a man between 50 and 70 years old who received an inactivated influenza vaccine.

V and J are TRBV27 and TRBJ2-1, with D perhaps matching TRBD1 (6 bases). The CDR3 is made up of 16 amino acids. Trimming took off 5 bases at V and 8 bases at J, with 22 bases between the two ends. From germline, CDR1 is MNHEY and CDR2 SMNVEV (reference sequence). The CDR3 DNA follows: TGTGCCAGCAGTCGACAAGGGGGTTTCGTTGTCTATGAGCAGTTCTTC. Protein product: CASSRQGGFVVYEQFF.

V is TRBV30 and J is TRBJ2-7; D gene unclear. The germline V gene has CDR1 GTSNPN and CDR2 SVGIG (reference sequence). Deletions cut 0 bases from V and 5 bases from J, with 8 bases between. This CDR3 contains 12 residues. Written as DNA, the CDR3 is TGTGCCTGGAGTGTATATGGGGACGAGCAGTACTTC. It specifies CAWSVYGDEQYF.

This clonotype showed up just a few times. This sequence joins TRBV5-1 and TRBJ2-7; TRBD2 might be the D (6 bases). The CDR3 loop spans 17 amino acids. Germline V gene lookup returns CDR1 SGHRS and CDR2 YFSETQ. The V and J ends lost 0 bases and 2 bases respectively, with 18 bases between them. This CDR3 reads CASSLGPARDFTYEQYF. The CDR3 DNA is TGCGCCAGCAGCTTGGGACCGGCTAGGGACTTCACCTACGAGCAGTACTTC.

This chain connects TRBV30 to TRBJ2-2, with a tentative D call TRBD1 (5 bases). From germline, CDR1 is GTSNPN and CDR2 SVGIG (reference sequence). The CDR3 is 14 residues long. Trimming shortened V by 3 bases and J by 1 base, and 9 bases separated the two germline ends. CDR3 in DNA: TGTGCCTGGAGCGAGGACATGAACACCGGGGAGCTGTTTTTT. This gives the protein CAWSEDMNTGELFF.

This clonotype was seen once. The chain combines TRBV20-1 with TRBJ1-5; possibly TRBD1 for D (5 bases). V lost 0 bases and J lost 6, with 12 bases in between. Germline-derived CDR1 and CDR2 are DFQATT and SNEGSKA (reference sequence). CDR3 length: 14 residues. The CDR3 region is CSARDPGGVQPQHF. The CDR3 nucleotides read TGCAGTGCTAGAGATCCGGGGGGTGTTCAGCCCCAGCATTTT.

This chain connects TRBV4-2 to TRBJ1-5; the D is unclear. From germline, CDR1 is LGHNA and CDR2 YNFKEQ. The CDR3 has 13 residues. V lost 1 base and J lost 7, with 8 bases in between. The CDR3 sequence is CASSQVAMQPQHF. Here the CDR3 DNA reads TGTGCCAGCAGCCAAGTTGCTATGCAGCCCCAGCATTTT.

The chain recombines TRBV27 with TRBJ2-4; 7 bases map to TRBD2. The CDR3 totals 13 residues. Germline V gives CDR1 MNHEY, CDR2 SMNVEV (reference sequence). V was pared by 5 bases and J by 8 bases, with 6 bases of the junction left unmatched. CDR3 residues: CASSPGGRDIQYF. DNA for the CDR3: TGTGCCAGCAGTCCCGGGGGGAGGGACATTCAGTACTTC.

The rearrangement links TRBV6-5 to TRBJ1-1; D gene unclear. CDR1 and CDR2 from the germline V gene are MNHEY and SVGAGI. The CDR3 runs to 15 residues. Trimming left V 0 bases short and J 4 bases short, with 12 bases between. DNA for the CDR3: TGTGCCAGCAGTTACTCGGACTTTGCGGGCACTGAAGCTTTCTTT. It is translated as CASSYSDFAGTEAFF.

The chain combines TRBV11-2 with TRBJ2-7; D is possibly TRBD2 (5 bases). Trimming left V 1 base short and J 2 bases short, with 12 bases between. Germline lookup yields CDR1 SGHAT and CDR2 FQNNGV. The CDR3 runs 15 residues. The CDR3 sequence is CASSLGFSTTYEQYF. In DNA form, the CDR3 reads TGTGCCAGCAGCTTAGGTTTCTCGACTACCTACGAGCAGTACTTC.

The sample holds a few counts of this clonotype. The chain joins TRBV29-1 to TRBJ2-5, with D possibly TRBD1 on 6 matching bases. This CDR3 has 12 residues. Per germline, CDR1 SQVTM and CDR2 ANQGSEA. Trimming took 4 bases from V and 5 from J, leaving 11 bases between them. Here the CDR3 DNA reads TGCAGCGTTGCCGGGACACGGGAGACCCAGTACTTC. Protein: CSVAGTRETQYF.

The gene calls are TRBV7-2 and TRBJ1-1; D is perhaps TRBD1 (5 bases). Germline assignment: CDR1 SGHTA and CDR2 FQGNSA. This CDR3 has 16 amino acids. V lost 1 base and J lost 10, with 22 bases in between. As DNA, the CDR3 is TGTGCCAGCAGCTTAGTCTCCGGGCAGGCCCAGAGGGGAGCTTTCTTT. Translating gives CASSLVSGQAQRGAFF.

This clonotype was counted a few times. This rearrangement joins TRBV5-1 to TRBJ1-1; 10 nucleotides align to TRBD1. The germline CDR1 and CDR2 sequences are SGHRS and YFSETQ. J was trimmed by 2 bases and V by 2 bases; bases with no gene match: 6. CDR3 length: 16 amino acids. The CDR3 loop reads CASSFMWTGGNTEAFF. The CDR3 DNA sequence: TGCGCCAGCAGCTTTATGTGGACAGGGGGTAACACTGAAGCTTTCTTT.

The J gene is TRBJ1-2, the V gene TRBV12-3 or TRBV12-4; TRBD1 agrees at 7 bases. The CDR3 runs 12 residues. Unmatched junction bases numbered 4, after V lost 8 bases and J lost 4 bases. The CDR3 is CASRQGGYGYTF. The CDR3 DNA reads as TGTGCCAGCCGACAGGGTGGCTATGGCTACACCTTC.

CDR3 sequence: CAISDLGEAYNSPLHF. The CDR3 DNA sequence: TGTGCCATCAGTGACCTGGGGGAGGCCTATAATTCACCCCTCCACTTT. This chain uses TRBV10-3 with TRBJ1-6, with a weak D call TRBD1 (5 bases). Germline values: CDR1 ENHRY, CDR2 SYGVKD. Trimming cost V 3 bases and J 2 bases, with 11 bases left between them. This CDR3 comprises 16 residues.

This clonotype was recorded a few times. The chain couples TRBV28 to TRBJ2-5; 7 bases are a match to TRBD1. The V and J ends lost 5 bases and 2 bases, in that order; junction bases with no gene match: 5. The germline V gene encodes CDR1 MDHEN and CDR2 SYDVKM. This CDR3 contains 14 residues. The CDR3 region has the DNA TGTGCCAGCAGTCCATGGGACAGTCAAGAGACCCAGTACTTC. It encodes CASSPWDSQETQYF. The full variable domain, its missing parts supplied by reference TRBV28 and TRBJ2-5, is DVKVTQSSRYLVKRTGEKVFLECVQDMDHENMFWYRQDPGLGLRLIYFSYDVKMKEKGDIPEGYSVSREKKERFSLILESASTNQTSMYLCASSPWDSQETQYFGPGTRLLVL.

This clonotype was counted a single time. This rearrangement joins TRBV20-1 to TRBJ2-7; 7 bases match TRBD1. The CDR3 totals 14 residues. The germline CDR1 and CDR2 sequences are DFQATT and SNEGSKA (reference sequence). The V segment lost 0 bases and the J segment 5 bases; nucleotides outside the gene matches: 7. CDR3 nucleotides: TGCAGTGCTAGAGAGGAACAGGGGAACCACGAGCAGTACTTC. This encodes CSAREEQGNHEQYF.

Ten or more counts support this clonotype. J is TRBJ2-2 and V is TRBV18, with 8 bases matching TRBD1. CDR1 and CDR2 (germline): KGHSH, LQKENI. The CDR3 is 16 residues long. Unmatched junction bases numbered 7, after V lost 2 bases and J lost 5 bases. CDR3 in amino acids: CASSPFDRGGTGELFF. Written as DNA, the CDR3 is TGTGCCAGCTCACCATTCGACAGGGGAGGAACCGGGGAGCTGTTTTTT. Full variable domain (outside the CDR3, taken from reference TRBV18 and TRBJ2-2): NAGVMQNPRHLVRRRGQEARLRCSPMKGHSHVYWYRQLPEEGLKFMVYLQKENIIDESGMPKERFSAEFPKEGPSILRIQQVVRGDSAAYFCASSPFDRGGTGELFFGEGSRLTVL.

The chain joins TRBV4-2 to TRBJ2-7; D not certain. Trimming stripped 4 bases from V and 6 bases from J, with 10 bases between. Germline CDR1 reads LGHNA; CDR2 reads YNFKEQ. This CDR3 region has 12 residues. The CDR3 sequence is CASSPDGSEQYF. CDR3 nucleotide sequence: TGTGCCAGCAGCCCGGACGGATCCGAGCAGTACTTC.

The chain joins TRBV4-2 to TRBJ2-5, with 7 bases fitting TRBD2. J lost 5 bases, V lost 3 bases, and 12 bases had no gene match. CDR3 size: 16 residues. Germline CDR1 LGHNA, CDR2 YNFKEQ. This CDR3 reads CASSQTLRGDGETQYF. The CDR3 bases are TGTGCCAGCAGCCAGACGTTACGGGGGGACGGGGAGACCCAGTACTTC.